This TCR beta chain appears in the sequencing data of a study of cytomegalovirus exposure and HLA in healthy donors. In the study overall: An analysis done earlier identified about 120 million unique TCR beta sequences from 190 million or so T cells. Study results and limitations: Many donors carried some public TCRs, although rarity characterized most TCR sequences.

This clone was seen more than once but under ten times. Its antigen is unknown. Vbeta (60) and Jbeta (13) primers were used in the PCR. As processed by the authors: The authors later counted 70 million to 85 million unique TCR beta chains, 9.5 million to 11 million of them shared. The table came from immunoSEQ multiplex PCR; TCRdb's copy has only in-frame clones and leaves some out. D and trimming come from the DNA, and the V and J calls and clone size come from that table. The sample has around 110,000 clones, around a tenth seen once. Germline loops: CDR1 LNHNV, CDR2 YYDKDF (reference sequence). V shed 0 bases and J 1 base; nucleotides not matched to a gene: 1. There are 16 residues in the CDR3. Healthy people donating bone marrow made up the donors.

The chain carries TRBV15 and TRBJ1-3; 9 bases match TRBD1. Material: PBMCs. The origin of this receptor is a man aged 25 to 40 in good health and CMV-seronegative. For the CDR3, the DNA is TGTGCCACCAGCAGAGAACAGGGGGCATCTGGAAACACCATATATTTT. Translating gives CATSREQGASGNTIYF.